Following are 27 T cell receptor beta chains from one sample sequenced in a study of technical replicates of blood from several donors. Clones were read by immunoSEQ multiplex PCR, and TCRdb kept only the in-frame ones, dropping some. Of tens of thousands of clones listed, just under 95% are singletons. The sequencing sample was made of T cells isolated from PBMCs. These receptors originate from a human donor in good health.

V usage is TRBV19 and J usage is TRBJ1-1; a weak D match, TRBD1 (6 bases). The CDR3 runs 16 residues. V was shortened by 5 bases and J by 1 base, with 17 bases between the two germline ends. Germline V gene lookup returns CDR1 LNHDA and CDR2 SQIVND (reference sequence). CDR3 sequence (DNA): TGTGCCAGTAGTCCTCTCTACGGACAGAAGAACACTGAAGCTTTCTTT. It specifies CASSPLYGQKNTEAFF.

The genes are TRBV4-3 and TRBJ1-2; D is perhaps TRBD1 (5 bases). This CDR3 comprises 14 residues. V lost 0 bases to trimming and J lost 8 bases, with 13 bases between them. Germline V gene sequence: CDR1 LGHNA, CDR2 YSLEER. The CDR3 reads CASSQDPPGPGYTF. The CDR3 DNA reads TGCGCCAGCAGCCAAGATCCGCCAGGGCCCGGCTACACCTTC.

The genes are TRBV7-8 and TRBJ2-3, with 10 nucleotides matching TRBD2. Germline CDR1 SGHVS, CDR2 FQNEAQ. The CDR3 has 17 residues. V dropped 3 bases and J dropped 1; count of bases not matched to a gene: 7. This chain's CDR3 is CASSFQSSGRGTDTQYF. The CDR3 DNA reads as TGTGCCAGCAGCTTTCAGTCTAGCGGGAGAGGCACAGATACGCAGTATTTT.

V gene TRBV9 combines with J gene TRBJ1-4, with TRBD1 matching 7 bases. CDR1 SGDLS and CDR2 YYNGEE come from the germline V gene. The CDR3 extends over 13 amino acids. J was trimmed by 4 bases and V by 9 bases; bases with no gene match: 6. CDR3 DNA sequence: TGTGCCACTAAGGACAGGCTTAATGAAAAACTGTTTTTT. It codes for CATKDRLNEKLFF.

The V call is TRBV27, the J call TRBJ2-7; 11 positions match TRBD2. The CDR3 runs 14 residues. J was trimmed by 0 bases and V by 9 bases; bases with no gene match: 4. Germline assignment: CDR1 MNHEY and CDR2 SMNVEV (reference sequence). The CDR3 region is CARTSGEISYEQYF. The CDR3 region has the DNA TGTGCCAGGACTAGCGGGGAAATCTCCTACGAGCAGTACTTC.

V and J are TRBV9 and TRBJ2-1, with TRBD1 matching over 10 bases. CDR3 size: 16 residues. V shed 3 bases, J shed 3 bases, and the junction held 6 bases outside the gene matches. Germline CDR1 is SGDLS and CDR2 is YYNGEE. CDR3 loop: CASSARGQGGYNEQFF. CDR3 DNA: TGTGCCAGCAGCGCCCGTGGACAGGGGGGCTACAATGAGCAGTTCTTC.

CDR3 bases: TGCGCCAGCAGCCCGGGGACAGGGGACAATGAGCAGTTCTTC. It translates to CASSPGTGDNEQFF. This chain joins TRBV5-1 and TRBJ2-1, with 10 bases that match TRBD1. The CDR3 covers 14 residues. Germline values: CDR1 SGHRS, CDR2 YFSETQ. V lost 4 bases, J lost 5 bases, and 3 bases stayed unmatched.

V usage is TRBV7-9 and J usage is TRBJ1-2, with D hard to call. CDR3 size: 11 residues. CDR1 is SEHNR and CDR2 is FQNEAQ in the germline V gene (reference sequence). V lost 5 bases and J lost 2, with 3 bases in between. The CDR3 spells CASSQNYGYTF. In DNA, the CDR3 is TGTGCCAGCAGCCAGAACTATGGCTACACCTTC.

The chain combines TRBV10-3 with TRBJ1-1, with D unresolved. Trimming shortened V by 2 bases and J by 0 bases, and 7 bases separated the two germline ends. The length of the CDR3 is 14 residues. Germline-derived CDR1 and CDR2 are ENHRY and SYGVKD. The CDR3 is CAISEKEMNTEAFF. CDR3 DNA: TGTGCCATCAGTGAGAAGGAGATGAACACTGAAGCTTTCTTT.

The chain uses TRBV29-1 and TRBJ1-1; TRBD1 is a possible D gene (6 bases). The CDR3 covers 13 residues. The V gene lost 8 bases and the J gene lost 9 bases, with 22 bases spanning the gap. Germline V gives CDR1 SQVTM, CDR2 ANQGSEA. The CDR3: CSTDIVGGTKAFF. The CDR3 DNA is TGCAGCACTGACATTGTAGGGGGAACGAAAGCTTTCTTT.

CDR3 coding DNA: TGTGCCTGGAGCGCGACAGGGGGTCAGCCCCAGCATTTT. It codes for CAWSATGGQPQHF. J is TRBJ1-5 and V is TRBV30; 9 positions match TRBD1. The J segment lost 6 bases and the V segment lost 3 bases, leaving 3 bases of the junction unmatched. The germline V gene has CDR1 GTSNPN and CDR2 SVGIG (reference sequence). The CDR3 has 13 amino acids.

CDR3 loop: CASSLGTSAFYEQYF. The DNA for the CDR3 is TGTGCCAGCAGCCTAGGGACTAGCGCCTTCTACGAGCAGTACTTC. This chain links TRBV7-9 with TRBJ2-7; 10 positions agree with TRBD2. The CDR3 sequence is 15 residues long. Germline loops: CDR1 SEHNR, CDR2 FQNEAQ (reference sequence). The junction had 7 bases not matched to a gene; V was cut back by 5 bases and J by 3 bases.

This clone was seen only once. The chain combines TRBV27 with TRBJ1-1; D uncertain. V was cut by 3 bases and J by 1 base, with 6 bases left in between. Germline values: CDR1 MNHEY, CDR2 SMNVEV (reference sequence). The CDR3 is 13 residues long. DNA of the CDR3: TGTGCCAGCAGTTTCGATAGGAACACTGAAGCTTTCTTT. Its protein is CASSFDRNTEAFF.

The rearrangement uses TRBV19 and TRBJ1-1, with 7 bases identical to TRBD1. In germline, CDR1 is LNHDA, CDR2 SQIVND (reference sequence). The CDR3 covers 13 residues. V gave up 6 bases and J gave up 5 bases; unmatched junction bases: 6. In nucleotides, the CDR3 is TGTGCCAGTAGCCCCGACAGGGTTACTGAAGCTTTCTTT. It is translated as CASSPDRVTEAFF.

The chain employs TRBV25-1 and TRBJ2-1; no definite D call. CDR1 is MGHDK and CDR2 is SYGVNS in the germline V gene. Trimming removed 4 bases from V and 5 bases from J, with 3 bases in between. The CDR3 length is 11 residues. CDR3 in DNA: TGTGCCAGCAGTGCTGACAATGAGCAGTTCTTC. It encodes CASSADNEQFF.

The chain employs TRBV10-3 and TRBJ1-1; TRBD1 matches at 11 bases. Trimming cost V 10 bases and J 3 bases; bases outside gene matches: 16. CDR3 length equals 17 residues. Germline V gives CDR1 ENHRY, CDR2 SYGVKD. The CDR3 protein is CATWGGDRGKMDTEAFF. CDR3 DNA sequence: TGTGCCACCTGGGGTGGGGACAGGGGGAAAATGGACACTGAAGCTTTCTTT.

The J gene is TRBJ1-1, the V gene TRBV28; D not certain. The CDR3 loop spans 12 amino acids. V lost 5 bases and J 1 base, leaving 5 bases between the germline ends. The germline V gene has CDR1 MDHEN and CDR2 SYDVKM. CDR3 sequence: CASSHRNTEAFF. The DNA of the CDR3 is TGTGCCAGCAGTCACAGGAACACTGAAGCTTTCTTT.

V and J are TRBV5-1 and TRBJ2-5; D remains unclear. The CDR3 contains 12 residues. Germline lookup yields CDR1 SGHRS and CDR2 YFSETQ. V lost 4 bases to trimming and J lost 5 bases, with 9 bases between them. CDR3 amino acids: CASSPPLETQYF. The CDR3 region has the DNA TGCGCCAGCAGCCCCCCCTTGGAGACCCAGTACTTC.

V and J are TRBV14 and TRBJ2-5; 9 bases match TRBD2. Germline V gene lookup returns CDR1 SGHDN and CDR2 FVKESK. J lost 7 bases, V lost 5 bases, and 14 bases had no gene match. CDR3 length: 16 amino acids. CDR3 coding DNA: TGTGCCAGCAGCAACCGCGCTAGCGGGATTCACGGGACCCAGTACTTC. Its protein is CASSNRASGIHGTQYF.

The chain uses TRBV19 and TRBJ2-7; D not certain. Germline V gene sequence: CDR1 LNHDA, CDR2 SQIVND (reference sequence). This CDR3 has 14 amino acids. V was clipped by 4 bases and J by 0 bases, with 10 bases between them. DNA for the CDR3: TGTGCCAGTAGTAGCGGTTCAGACTCCTACGAGCAGTACTTC. This sequence encodes CASSSGSDSYEQYF.

J is TRBJ1-2 and V is TRBV28, with no clear D. CDR1 and CDR2 (germline): MDHEN, SYDVKM. V lost 4 bases and J 3 bases, leaving 18 bases between the germline ends. The CDR3 loop spans 16 amino acids. The CDR3 sequence: CASSSSLTFGDYGYTF. The CDR3 DNA reads TGTGCCAGCAGTTCATCCCTAACATTTGGAGACTATGGCTACACCTTC.

The chain couples TRBV7-3 to TRBJ1-1; 8 positions agree with TRBD1. J gave up 5 bases and V 5 bases, and 7 bases lay outside the gene matches. CDR1 SGHTA and CDR2 FQGTGA come from the germline V gene. The CDR3 loop spans 14 amino acids. The DNA for the CDR3 is TGTGCCAGCAGCCCTGGACAGGGAGGGACTGAAGCTTTCTTT. Its protein product is CASSPGQGGTEAFF.

This clone has a handful of counts. The chain carries TRBV5-6 and TRBJ1-2; D gene ambiguous. The germline V and J ends were trimmed by 1 base and 7 bases, with 5 bases remaining between them. Germline V gene sequence: CDR1 SGHDT, CDR2 YYEEEE. This CDR3 has 11 residues. CDR3 nucleotide sequence: TGTGCCAGCAGCTTGCTCTCTGGCTACACCTTC. Its translation is CASSLLSGYTF.

The V gene is TRBV16, the J gene TRBJ1-1, with a tentative D call TRBD1 (6 bases). Germline loops: CDR1 KGHSY, CDR2 FQNENV. CDR3 length equals 15 residues. The V end lost 1 base, the J end lost 9 bases, and 18 bases lay between the germline ends. This CDR3 reads CASSQLGTQGRKAFF. The CDR3 DNA is TGTGCCAGCAGCCAATTAGGTACGCAGGGGCGAAAAGCTTTCTTT.

V usage is TRBV7-9 and J usage is TRBJ2-7, with TRBD1 identical over 7 bases. The germline V gene encodes CDR1 SEHNR and CDR2 FQNEAQ (reference sequence). V lost 4 bases to trimming and J lost 4 bases; unmatched junction nucleotides: 1. CDR3 length: 12 residues. The CDR3 nucleotides read TGTGCCAGCAGCTCACAGGGGTACGAGCAGTACTTC. Its protein product is CASSSQGYEQYF.

The chain links TRBV4-1 to TRBJ1-5; perhaps TRBD1 as D (5 bases). Germline V gene data show CDR1 as MGHRA and CDR2 as YSYEKL. V was shortened by 3 bases and J by 4 bases, with 7 bases between the two germline ends. The CDR3 spans 13 residues. The CDR3 is CASSHSGNQPQHF. The CDR3 DNA reads TGCGCCAGCAGCCATTCAGGGAATCAGCCCCAGCATTTT.

This rearrangement joins TRBV21-1 to TRBJ2-5; TRBD2 is the table's D call, not checked against the DNA. TRBV21-1 is given as a pseudogene. This CDR3 has 12 amino acids. The CDR3 DNA sequence: TGTGCCAGCAGAGAGGTCCAAGAGACCCAGTACTTC. This translates into CASREVQETQYF.